This T cell receptor beta chain was sequenced for a study of T cell repertoires in cytomegalovirus infection. For the study at large: In public TCR beta signatures, there were indications of both CMV infection and matching HLA type.

In the case of this clonotype: Its antigen remains unknown.

Per the germline V gene, CDR1 is ENHRY and CDR2 is SYGVKD. The CDR3 covers 17 residues. Trimming removed 3 bases from V and 2 bases from J; junction bases left unmatched: 11. A single record per CDR3 protein comes from TCRdb applying MiXCR to the reads. The repertoire holds a few hundred thousand distinct CDR3 sequences, with about 17% as singletons. Study results and limitations: CMV-specific TCR beta clonotypes restricted by HLA-C dominated the ex vivo response. Cumulative frequency of public TCR beta families picked out carriers of CMV plus the relevant HLA.

The chain links TRBV10-3 to TRBJ2-7; 9 nucleotides align to TRBD1. Sample: PBMCs. This sequence originates from a human donor in good health (CMV status not recorded). Some clones in this sample may be carry-over from other donors' samples. The CDR3 sequence is CAISDTTGTGFAYEQYF. CDR3 nucleotide sequence: TGTGCCATCAGTGATACCACCGGGACAGGGTTTGCCTACGAGCAGTACTTC.